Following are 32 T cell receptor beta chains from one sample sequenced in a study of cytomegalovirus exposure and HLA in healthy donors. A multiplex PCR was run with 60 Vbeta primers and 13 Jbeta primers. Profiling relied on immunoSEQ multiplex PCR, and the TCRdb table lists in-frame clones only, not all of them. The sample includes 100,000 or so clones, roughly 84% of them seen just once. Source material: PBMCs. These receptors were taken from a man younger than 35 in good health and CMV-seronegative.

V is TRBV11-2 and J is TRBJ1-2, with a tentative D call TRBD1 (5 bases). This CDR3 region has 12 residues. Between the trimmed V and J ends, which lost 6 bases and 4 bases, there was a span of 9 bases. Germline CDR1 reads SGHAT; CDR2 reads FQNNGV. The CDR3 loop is CASSLGGYGYTF. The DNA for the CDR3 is TGTGCCAGCAGTCTCGGGGGCTATGGCTACACCTTC.

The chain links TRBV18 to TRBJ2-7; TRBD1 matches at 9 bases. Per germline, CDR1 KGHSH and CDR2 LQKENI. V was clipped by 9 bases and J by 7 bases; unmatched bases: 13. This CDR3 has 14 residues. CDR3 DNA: TGTGCCAGTAAATCTTCGGGACAGGGATGGGAGCAGTACTTC. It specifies CASKSSGQGWEQYF.

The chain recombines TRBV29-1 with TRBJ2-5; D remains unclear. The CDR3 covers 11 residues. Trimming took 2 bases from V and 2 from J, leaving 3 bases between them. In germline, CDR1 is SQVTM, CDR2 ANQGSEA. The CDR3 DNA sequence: TGCAGCGTTGAACTACAAGAGACCCAGTACTTC. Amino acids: CSVELQETQYF.

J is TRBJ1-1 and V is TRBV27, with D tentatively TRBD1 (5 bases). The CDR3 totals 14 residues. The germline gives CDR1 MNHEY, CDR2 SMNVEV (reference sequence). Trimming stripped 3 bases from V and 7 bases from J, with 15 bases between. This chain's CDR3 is CASSFGRVIGEAFF. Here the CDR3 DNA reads TGTGCCAGCAGTTTCGGCAGGGTAATCGGTGAAGCTTTCTTT.

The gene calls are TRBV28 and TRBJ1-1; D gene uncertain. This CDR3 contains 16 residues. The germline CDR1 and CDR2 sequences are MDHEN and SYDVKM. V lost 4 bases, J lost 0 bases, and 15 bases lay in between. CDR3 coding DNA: TGTGCCAGCAGTTCCCCATGGCGGCTGATGAACACTGAAGCTTTCTTT. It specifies CASSSPWRLMNTEAFF.

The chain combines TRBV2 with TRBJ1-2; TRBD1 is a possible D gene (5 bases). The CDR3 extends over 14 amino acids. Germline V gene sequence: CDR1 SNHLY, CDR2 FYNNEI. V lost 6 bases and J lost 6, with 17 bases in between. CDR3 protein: CASSPGRVYHGYTF. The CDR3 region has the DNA TGTGCCAGCAGCCCAGGGCGAGTGTATCATGGCTACACCTTC.

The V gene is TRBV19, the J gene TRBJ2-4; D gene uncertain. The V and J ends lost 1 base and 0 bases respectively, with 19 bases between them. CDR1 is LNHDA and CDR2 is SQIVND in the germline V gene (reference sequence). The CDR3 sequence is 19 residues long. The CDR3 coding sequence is TGTGCCAGTAGTATAGGCCGCGTACGGAGCCCACTAGCCAAAAACATTCAGTACTTC. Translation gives CASSIGRVRSPLAKNIQYF.

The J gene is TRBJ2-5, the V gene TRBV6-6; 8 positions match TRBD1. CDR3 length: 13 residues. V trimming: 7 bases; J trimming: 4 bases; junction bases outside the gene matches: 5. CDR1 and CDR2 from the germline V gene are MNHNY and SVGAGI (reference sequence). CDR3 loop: CASNGQGSETQYF. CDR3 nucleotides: TGTGCCAGCAATGGACAGGGCTCAGAGACCCAGTACTTC.

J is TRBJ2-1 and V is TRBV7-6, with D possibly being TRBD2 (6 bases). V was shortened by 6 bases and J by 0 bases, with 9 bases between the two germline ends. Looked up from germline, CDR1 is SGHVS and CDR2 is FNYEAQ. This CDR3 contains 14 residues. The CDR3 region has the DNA TGTGCCAGCAGTCGAGCGGGCTCCTACAATGAGCAGTTCTTC. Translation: CASSRAGSYNEQFF.

DNA for the CDR3: TGTGCCAGCAGCCAACCAGGGGGTCGTCAGTTCTTC. Translated: CASSQPGGRQFF. V and J are TRBV7-6 and TRBJ2-1; 7 bases are a match to TRBD1. This CDR3 spans 12 amino acids. J was trimmed by 13 bases and V by 5 bases; bases with no gene match: 8. CDR1 is SGHVS, CDR2 FNYEAQ, per germline.

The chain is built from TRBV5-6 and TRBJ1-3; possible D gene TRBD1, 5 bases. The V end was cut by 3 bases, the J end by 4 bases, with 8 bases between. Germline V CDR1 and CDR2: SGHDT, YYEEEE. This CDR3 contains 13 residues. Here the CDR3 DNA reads TGTGCCAGCAGCTCGGGGGGAGGAAACACCATATATTTT. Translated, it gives CASSSGGGNTIYF.

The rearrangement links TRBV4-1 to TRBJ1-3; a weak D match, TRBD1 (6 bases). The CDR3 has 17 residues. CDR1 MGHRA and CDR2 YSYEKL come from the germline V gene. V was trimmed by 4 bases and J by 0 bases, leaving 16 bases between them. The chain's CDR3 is CASSRSDRGFSGNTIYF. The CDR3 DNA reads TGCGCCAGCAGCCGCTCGGACAGAGGTTTCTCTGGAAACACCATATATTTT.

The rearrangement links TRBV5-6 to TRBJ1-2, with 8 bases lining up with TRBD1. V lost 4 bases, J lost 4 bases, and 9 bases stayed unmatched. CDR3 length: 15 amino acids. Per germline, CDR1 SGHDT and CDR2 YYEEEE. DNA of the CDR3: TGTGCCAGCAGCCAGACAGGGGCGGCCCGCTATGGCTACACCTTC. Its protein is CASSQTGAARYGYTF.

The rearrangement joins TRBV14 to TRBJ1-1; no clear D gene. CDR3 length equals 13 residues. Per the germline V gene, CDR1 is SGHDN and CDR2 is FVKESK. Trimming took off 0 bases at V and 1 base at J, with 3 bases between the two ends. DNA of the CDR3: TGTGCCAGCAGCCAAGACAGGAACACTGAAGCTTTCTTT. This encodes CASSQDRNTEAFF.

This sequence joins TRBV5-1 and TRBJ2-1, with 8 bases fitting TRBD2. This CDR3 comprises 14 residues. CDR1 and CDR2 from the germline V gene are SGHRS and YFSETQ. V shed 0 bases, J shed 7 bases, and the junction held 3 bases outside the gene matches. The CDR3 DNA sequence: TGCGCCAGCAGCTTGGTAAGCGGGAGTAATGAGCAGTTCTTC. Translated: CASSLVSGSNEQFF.

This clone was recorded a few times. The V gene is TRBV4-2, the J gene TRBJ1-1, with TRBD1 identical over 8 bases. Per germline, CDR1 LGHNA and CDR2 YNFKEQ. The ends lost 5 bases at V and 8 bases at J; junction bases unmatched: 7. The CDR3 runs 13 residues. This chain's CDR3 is CASSSRTGREAFF. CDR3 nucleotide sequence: TGTGCCAGCAGCTCCAGGACAGGGAGGGAAGCTTTCTTT.

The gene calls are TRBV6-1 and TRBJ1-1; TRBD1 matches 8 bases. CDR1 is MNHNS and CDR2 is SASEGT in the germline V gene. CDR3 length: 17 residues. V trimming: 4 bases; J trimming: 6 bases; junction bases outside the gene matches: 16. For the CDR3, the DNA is TGTGCCAGCAGTGCCATAGACAGGGGACCCATCGGTCCTGAAGCTTTCTTT. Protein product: CASSAIDRGPIGPEAFF.

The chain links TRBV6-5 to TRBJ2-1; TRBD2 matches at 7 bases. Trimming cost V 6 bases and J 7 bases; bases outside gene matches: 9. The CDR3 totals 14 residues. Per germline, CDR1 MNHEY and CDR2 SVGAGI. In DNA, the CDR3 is TGTGCCAGCAGCCCCGGACTAGAAATAAATGAGCAGTTCTTC. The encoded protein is CASSPGLEINEQFF.

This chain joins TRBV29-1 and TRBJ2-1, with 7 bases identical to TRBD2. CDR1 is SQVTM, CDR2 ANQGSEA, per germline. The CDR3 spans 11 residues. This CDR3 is CSPAGEDEQFF. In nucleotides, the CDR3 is TGCAGTCCCGCGGGGGAAGATGAGCAGTTCTTC.

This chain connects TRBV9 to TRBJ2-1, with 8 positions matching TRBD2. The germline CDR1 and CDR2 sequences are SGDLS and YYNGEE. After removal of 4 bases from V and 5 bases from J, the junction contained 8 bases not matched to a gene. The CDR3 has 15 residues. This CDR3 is CASSSRLALDNEQFF. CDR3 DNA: TGTGCCAGCAGCTCCCGACTAGCGCTTGACAATGAGCAGTTCTTC.

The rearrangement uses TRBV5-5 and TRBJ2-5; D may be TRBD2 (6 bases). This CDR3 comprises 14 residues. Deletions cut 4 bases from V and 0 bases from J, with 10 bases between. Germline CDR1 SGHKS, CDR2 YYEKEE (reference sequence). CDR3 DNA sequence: TGTGCCAGCAGCGCCGGACTAAACCAAGAGACCCAGTACTTC. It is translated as CASSAGLNQETQYF.

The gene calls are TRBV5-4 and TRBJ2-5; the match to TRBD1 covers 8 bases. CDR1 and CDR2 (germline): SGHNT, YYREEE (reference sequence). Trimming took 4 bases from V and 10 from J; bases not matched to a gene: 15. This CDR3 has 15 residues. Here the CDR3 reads CASSLRDRRGNGQYF. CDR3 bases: TGTGCCAGCAGCCTCCGGGACAGGAGGGGAAACGGCCAGTACTTC.

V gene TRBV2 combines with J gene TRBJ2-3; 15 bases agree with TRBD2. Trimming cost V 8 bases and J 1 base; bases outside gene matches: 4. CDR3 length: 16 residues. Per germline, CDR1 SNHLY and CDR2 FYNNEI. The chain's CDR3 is CASEGLAGGGTDTQYF. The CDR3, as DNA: TGTGCCAGCGAGGGACTAGCGGGAGGAGGCACAGATACGCAGTATTTT.

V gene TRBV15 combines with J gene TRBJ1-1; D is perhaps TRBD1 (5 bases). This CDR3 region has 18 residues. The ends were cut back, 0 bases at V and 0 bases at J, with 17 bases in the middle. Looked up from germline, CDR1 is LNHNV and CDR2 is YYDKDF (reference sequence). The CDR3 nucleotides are TGTGCCACCAGCAGAGAAGCCACCAGGGTAGGGGTGAACACTGAAGCTTTCTTT. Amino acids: CATSREATRVGVNTEAFF.

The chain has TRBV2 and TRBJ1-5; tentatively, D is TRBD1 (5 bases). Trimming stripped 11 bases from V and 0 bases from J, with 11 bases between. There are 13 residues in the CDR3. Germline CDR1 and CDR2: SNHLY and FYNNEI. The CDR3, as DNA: TGTGCCGTTCAACAGGTTAGCAATCAGCCCCAGCATTTT. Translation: CAVQQVSNQPQHF. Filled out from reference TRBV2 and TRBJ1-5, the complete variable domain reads EPEVTQTPSHQVTQMGQEVILRCVPISNHLYFYWYRQILGQKVEFLVSFYNNEISEKSEIFDDQFSVERPDGSNFTLKIRSTKLEDSAMYFCAVQQVSNQPQHFGDGTRLSIL.

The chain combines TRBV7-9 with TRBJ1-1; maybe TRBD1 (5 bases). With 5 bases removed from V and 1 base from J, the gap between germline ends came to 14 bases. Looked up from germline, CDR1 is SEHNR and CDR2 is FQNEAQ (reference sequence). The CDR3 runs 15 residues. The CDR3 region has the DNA TGTGCCAGCAGCCCAAAGGCGGGACCGAACACTGAAGCTTTCTTT. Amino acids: CASSPKAGPNTEAFF.

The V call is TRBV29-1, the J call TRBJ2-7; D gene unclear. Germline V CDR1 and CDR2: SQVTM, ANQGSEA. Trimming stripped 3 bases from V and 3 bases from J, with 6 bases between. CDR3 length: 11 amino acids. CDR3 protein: CSVETSYEQYF. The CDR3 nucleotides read TGCAGCGTTGAGACAAGCTACGAGCAGTACTTC.

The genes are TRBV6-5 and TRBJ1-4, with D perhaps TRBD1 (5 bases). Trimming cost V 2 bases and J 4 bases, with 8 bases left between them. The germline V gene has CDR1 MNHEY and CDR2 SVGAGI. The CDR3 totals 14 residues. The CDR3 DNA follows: TGTGCCAGCAGTTACCGACAGATTAATGAAAAACTGTTTTTT. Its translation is CASSYRQINEKLFF.

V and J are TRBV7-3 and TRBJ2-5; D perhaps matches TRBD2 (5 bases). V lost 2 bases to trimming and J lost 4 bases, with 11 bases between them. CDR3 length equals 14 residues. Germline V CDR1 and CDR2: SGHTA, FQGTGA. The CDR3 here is CASSLYPGTETQYF. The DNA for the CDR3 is TGTGCCAGCAGCTTATACCCGGGAACAGAGACCCAGTACTTC.

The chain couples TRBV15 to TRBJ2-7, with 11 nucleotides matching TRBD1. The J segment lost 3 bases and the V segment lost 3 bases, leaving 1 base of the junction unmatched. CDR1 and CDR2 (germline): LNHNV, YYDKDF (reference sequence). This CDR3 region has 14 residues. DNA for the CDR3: TGTGCCACCAGCAGGGACAGGGGGCTCTACGAGCAGTACTTC. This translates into CATSRDRGLYEQYF. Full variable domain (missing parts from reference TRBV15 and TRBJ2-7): DAMVIQNPRYQVTQFGKPVTLSCSQTLNHNVMYWYQQKSSQAPKLLFHYYDKDFNNEADTPDNFQSRRPNTSFCFLDIRSPGLGDTAMYLCATSRDRGLYEQYFGPGTRLTVT.

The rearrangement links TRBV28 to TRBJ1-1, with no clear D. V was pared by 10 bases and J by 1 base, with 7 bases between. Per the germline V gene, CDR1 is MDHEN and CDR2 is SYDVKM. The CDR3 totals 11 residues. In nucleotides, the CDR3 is TGTGCCACCCTAGAGAACACTGAAGCTTTCTTT. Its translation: CATLENTEAFF.

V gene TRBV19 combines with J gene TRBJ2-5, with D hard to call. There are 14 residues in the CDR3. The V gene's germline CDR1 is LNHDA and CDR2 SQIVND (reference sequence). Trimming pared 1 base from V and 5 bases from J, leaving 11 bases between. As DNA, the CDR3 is TGTGCCAGTAGTATAGGCCAGTCCGGGGAGACCCAGTACTTC. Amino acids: CASSIGQSGETQYF.